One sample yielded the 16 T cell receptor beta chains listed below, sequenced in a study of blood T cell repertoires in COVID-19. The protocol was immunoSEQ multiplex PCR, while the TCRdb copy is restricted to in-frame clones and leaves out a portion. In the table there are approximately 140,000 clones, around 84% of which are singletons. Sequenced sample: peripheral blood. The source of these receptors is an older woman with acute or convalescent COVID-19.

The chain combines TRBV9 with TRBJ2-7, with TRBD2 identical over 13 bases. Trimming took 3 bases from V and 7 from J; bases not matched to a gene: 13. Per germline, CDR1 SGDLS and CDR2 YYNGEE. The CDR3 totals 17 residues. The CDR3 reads CASSAVPLAGGPSEQYF. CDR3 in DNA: TGTGCCAGCAGCGCAGTTCCACTAGCGGGGGGGCCGAGTGAGCAGTACTTC.

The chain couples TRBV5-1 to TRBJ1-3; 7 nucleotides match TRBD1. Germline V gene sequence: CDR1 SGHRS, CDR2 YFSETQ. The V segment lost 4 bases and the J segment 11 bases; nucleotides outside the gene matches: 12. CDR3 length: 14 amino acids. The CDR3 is CASSGGTADSPIYF. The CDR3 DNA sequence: TGCGCCAGCAGCGGTGGGACAGCCGATTCCCCCATATATTTT.

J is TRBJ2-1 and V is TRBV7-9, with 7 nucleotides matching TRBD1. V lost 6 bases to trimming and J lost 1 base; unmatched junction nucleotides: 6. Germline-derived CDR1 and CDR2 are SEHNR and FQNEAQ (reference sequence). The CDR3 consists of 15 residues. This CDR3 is CASSFTGVSYNEQFF. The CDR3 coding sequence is TGTGCCAGCAGTTTCACAGGGGTATCCTACAATGAGCAGTTCTTC.

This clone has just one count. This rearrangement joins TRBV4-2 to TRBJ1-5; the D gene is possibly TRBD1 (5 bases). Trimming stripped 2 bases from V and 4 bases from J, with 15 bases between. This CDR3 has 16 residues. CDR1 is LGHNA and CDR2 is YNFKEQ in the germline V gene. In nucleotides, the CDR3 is TGTGCCAGCAGCCAACGATTCTCAGGGATAAATCAGCCCCAGCATTTT. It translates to CASSQRFSGINQPQHF.

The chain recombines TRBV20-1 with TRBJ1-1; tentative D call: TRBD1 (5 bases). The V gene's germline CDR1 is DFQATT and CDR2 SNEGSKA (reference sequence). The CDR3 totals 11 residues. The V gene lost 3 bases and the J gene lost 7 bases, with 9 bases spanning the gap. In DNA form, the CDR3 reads TGCAGTGCTAGTCGACAGAGTGAAGCTTTCTTT. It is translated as CSASRQSEAFF.

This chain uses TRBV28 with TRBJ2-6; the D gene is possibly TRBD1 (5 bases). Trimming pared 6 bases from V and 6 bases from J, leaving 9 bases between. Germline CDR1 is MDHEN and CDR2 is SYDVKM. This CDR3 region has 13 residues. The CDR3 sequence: CASRRGQANVLTF. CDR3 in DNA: TGTGCCAGCAGACGCGGACAGGCCAACGTCCTGACTTTC.

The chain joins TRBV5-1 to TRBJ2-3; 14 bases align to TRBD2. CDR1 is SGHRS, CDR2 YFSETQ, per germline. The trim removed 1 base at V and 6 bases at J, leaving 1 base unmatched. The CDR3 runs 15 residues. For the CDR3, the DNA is TGCGCCAGCAGCTTGTGGACTAGCGGGGGGGATACGCAGTATTTT. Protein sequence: CASSLWTSGGDTQYF.

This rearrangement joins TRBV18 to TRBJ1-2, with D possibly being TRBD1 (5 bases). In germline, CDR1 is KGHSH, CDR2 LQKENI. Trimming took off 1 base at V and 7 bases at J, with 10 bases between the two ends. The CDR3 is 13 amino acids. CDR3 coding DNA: TGTGCCAGCTCACCACAAGGGGCTGGTGGCTACACCTTC. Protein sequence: CASSPQGAGGYTF.

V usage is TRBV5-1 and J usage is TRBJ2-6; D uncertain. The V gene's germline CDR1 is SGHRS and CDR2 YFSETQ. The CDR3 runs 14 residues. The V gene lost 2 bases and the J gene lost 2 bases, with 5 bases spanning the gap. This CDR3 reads CASSLTTGANVLTF. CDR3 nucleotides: TGCGCCAGCAGCTTAACAACTGGGGCCAACGTCCTGACTTTC.

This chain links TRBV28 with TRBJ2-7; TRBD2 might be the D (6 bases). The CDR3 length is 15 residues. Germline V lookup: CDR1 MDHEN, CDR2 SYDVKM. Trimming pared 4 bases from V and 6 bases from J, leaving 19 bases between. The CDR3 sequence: CASSSTGVPLVEQYF. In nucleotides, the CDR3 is TGTGCCAGCAGTTCGACGGGGGTTCCCTTAGTCGAGCAGTACTTC.

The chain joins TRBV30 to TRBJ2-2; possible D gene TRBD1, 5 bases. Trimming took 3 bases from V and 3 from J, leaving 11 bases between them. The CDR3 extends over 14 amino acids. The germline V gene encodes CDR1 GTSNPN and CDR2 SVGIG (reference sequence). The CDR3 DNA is TGTGCCTGGAGAGGGGAAAGGGACACCGGGGAGCTGTTTTTT. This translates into CAWRGERDTGELFF.

CDR3 loop: CASSFRTSGGAQYF. The DNA of the CDR3 is TGCGCCAGCAGCTTCCGGACTAGCGGGGGTGCCCAGTACTTC. V usage is TRBV5-1 and J usage is TRBJ2-5; 13 positions agree with TRBD2. V shed 2 bases and J 9 bases; nucleotides not matched to a gene: 4. This CDR3 region has 14 residues. The germline gives CDR1 SGHRS, CDR2 YFSETQ.

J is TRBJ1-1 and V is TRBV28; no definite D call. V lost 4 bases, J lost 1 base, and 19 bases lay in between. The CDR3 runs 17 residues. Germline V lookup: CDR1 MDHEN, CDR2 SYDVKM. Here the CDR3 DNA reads TGTGCCAGCAGTTCGAACAGCCGTACTCGGCAGAACACTGAAGCTTTCTTT. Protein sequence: CASSSNSRTRQNTEAFF.

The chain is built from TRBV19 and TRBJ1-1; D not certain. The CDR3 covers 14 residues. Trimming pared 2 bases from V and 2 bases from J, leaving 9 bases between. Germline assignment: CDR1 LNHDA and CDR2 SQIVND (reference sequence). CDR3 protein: CASSISQQNTEAFF. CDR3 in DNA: TGTGCCAGTAGTATAAGTCAACAAAACACTGAAGCTTTCTTT.

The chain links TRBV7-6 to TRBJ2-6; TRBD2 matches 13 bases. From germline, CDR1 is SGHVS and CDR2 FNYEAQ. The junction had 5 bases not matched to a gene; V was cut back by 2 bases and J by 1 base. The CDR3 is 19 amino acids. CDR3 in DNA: TGTGCCAGCAGCTTAACTAGCGGGGGGGCCGGATCTGGGGCCAACGTCCTGACTTTC. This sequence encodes CASSLTSGGAGSGANVLTF.

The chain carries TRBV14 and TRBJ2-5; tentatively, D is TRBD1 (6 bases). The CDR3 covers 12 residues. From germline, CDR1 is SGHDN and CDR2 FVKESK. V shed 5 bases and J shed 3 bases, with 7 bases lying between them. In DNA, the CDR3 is TGTGCCAGCAGCGCAGGGGAAGAGACCCAGTACTTC. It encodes CASSAGEETQYF. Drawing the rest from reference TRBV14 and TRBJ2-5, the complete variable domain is EAGVTQFPSHSVIEKGQTVTLRCDPISGHDNLYWYRRVMGKEIKFLLHFVKESKQDESGMPNNRFLAERTGGTYSTLKVQPAELEDSGVYFCASSAGEETQYFGPGTRLLVL.